These 22 T cell receptor beta chains were all obtained from the same sample, sequenced in a study of tumor-infiltrating lymphocytes in primary liver carcinoma listed by TCRdb under 2017. Total RNA and DNA were co-extracted from about 19-30 mg of bulk tissue with the AllPrep DNA/RNA mini kit, without cell sorting. Sequencing instrument: Illumina HiSeq 2500. Using a constant-region primer and ProtoScript II reverse transcriptase, TCRbeta-specific cDNA was reverse-transcribed from about 0.45 ug total RNA. Three nested multiplex PCR rounds, following a slightly modified ARM-PCR procedure, were used to build the TCRbeta libraries. The first two PCR rounds used multiplex TRBV1-TRBV30 forward primers with a Cbeta reverse primer, each for 10 cycles. TCRdb itself trimmed the public reads at Q25 with fastp, ran MiXCR and retained productive beta chains. Merged by CDR3 protein, the rows form single entries marked with the most common genes and DNA. The sample has about 92,000 distinct CDR3 sequences on record, less than 75% of them singletons. The ten top clones hold roughly 27% of the sample.

The sequencing input was tumor-adjacent normal liver tissue. The receptors come from a man aged 35 to 55 with primary liver carcinoma and hepatitis B virus infection.

Worth noting for this clonotype: The junction and the germline gene differ at one end; a read error may be behind it. The rearrangement uses TRBV19 and TRBJ1-5, with 7 bases that match TRBD1. CDR3 length: 14 residues. Germline V CDR1 and CDR2: LNHDA, SQIVND (reference sequence). In DNA, the CDR3 is TGTGCCAGTAAACAGGCAGGGGGGAATCAGCTCCAGCATTTT. Translating gives CASKQAGGNQLQHF.

Turning to this clonotype: Given the absence of the conserved phenylalanine or tryptophan at the CDR3 end, a read error is likely. The CDR3: CDSSLRQGGPSGPNVLTL. CDR3 bases: TGTGACAGCAGCTTAAGACAGGGGGGCCCCTCTGGGCCCAACGTCCTGACTTTG. J is TRBJ2-6 and V is TRBV11-2, with 9 nucleotides matching TRBD1. CDR1 is SGHAT, CDR2 FQNNGV, per germline. The CDR3 extends over 18 amino acids.

The chain couples TRBV12-3 or TRBV12-4 to TRBJ1-5, with 9 bases that match TRBD2. The J call is in doubt because the DNA end fits TRBJ2-3 better. The CDR3 length is 17 residues. CDR3 sequence: CASSLARGGLNNQPQYF. The CDR3, as DNA: TGTGCCAGCAGTTTAGCGCGGGGGGGGCTTAACAATCAGCCCCAGTATTTT.

Note on this clonotype: One end of the junction fails to match germline, which may point to a read error. V gene TRBV11-2 combines with J gene TRBJ2-3; D might be TRBD2 (7 bases). Germline V lookup: CDR1 SGHAT, CDR2 FQNNGV. This CDR3 has 16 residues. Here the CDR3 DNA reads TGTGCTAGCAGCACACCGGGGGGCAGAGGCACAGATACGCAGTATTTT. It translates to CASSTPGGRGTDTQYF.

Comment on this clonotype: The junction does not match germline at one end; this may be a read error. The V call is TRBV11-2, the J call TRBJ2-1; TRBD1 aligns across 9 bases. The germline V gene has CDR1 SGHAT and CDR2 FQNNGV. The CDR3 covers 16 residues. CDR3 in DNA: TGTGCCAACAGCTATGGGGGGGGACAGGGCTATAATGAGCAGTTCTTC. It yields the protein CANSYGGGQGYNEQFF.

This clonotype has more than one count but fewer than ten. This may stem from a read error, because a much larger clone lies one nucleotide away. The chain carries TRBV4-1 and TRBJ1-1, with D perhaps TRBD1 (5 bases). The germline CDR1 and CDR2 sequences are MGHRA and YSYEKL. V lost 7 bases and J lost 2, with 17 bases in between. The CDR3 totals 15 residues. The CDR3: CASIQTGTGNTEAFF. CDR3 DNA: TGCGCCAGCATCCAGACTGGGACGGGAAACACTGAAGCTTTCTTT.

The gene calls are TRBV11-2 and TRBJ1-2; D is unclear. Trimming left V 6 bases short and J 5 bases short, with 7 bases between. The CDR3 consists of 11 residues. The germline V gene has CDR1 SGHAT and CDR2 FQNNGV. CDR3 nucleotides: TGTGCCAGCAGTGAACAGTATGGCTACACCTTC. Translating gives CASSEQYGYTF.

This clonotype has a count of ten or more. The chain is built from TRBV6-6 and TRBJ2-5; 7 bases are a match to TRBD1. With V trimmed by 0 bases and J by 2 bases, 15 bases remained unmatched. The CDR3 extends over 19 amino acids. The germline V gene encodes CDR1 MNHNY and CDR2 SVGAGI (reference sequence). The CDR3 bases are TGTGCCAGCAGTTACTCGAAAGTAGCCTCTGACAGGGAACAAGAGACCCAGTACTTC. It encodes CASSYSKVASDREQETQYF.

In regard to this clonotype: A read error may be the cause here, since a much bigger clone is one base away. The rearrangement joins TRBV10-1 to TRBJ1-1; no reliable D call. The V gene's germline CDR1 is WNHNN and CDR2 SYGVQD (reference sequence). The CDR3 extends over 13 amino acids. The germline V and J ends were trimmed by 5 bases and 1 base, with 8 bases remaining between them. This chain's CDR3 is CASSSPGNTEAFF. CDR3 nucleotides: TGCGCCAGCAGTTCGCCGGGGAACACTGAAGCTTTCTTT.

This clonotype was counted between two and nine times. It is likely a read error, because the conserved phenylalanine at the end of the CDR3 is missing. The rearrangement uses TRBV6-1 and TRBJ2-5, with TRBD2 matching over 8 bases. Looked up from germline, CDR1 is MNHNS and CDR2 is SASEGT. V trimming: 8 bases; J trimming: 5 bases; junction bases outside the gene matches: 7. The CDR3 loop spans 13 amino acids. The chain's CDR3 is CASRTSYFETQYL. CDR3 in DNA: TGTGCCAGCCGGACTAGCTATTTCGAGACCCAGTACCTC.

This clonotype was picked up one time. This likely comes from a read error, as the CDR3 has no conserved phenylalanine or tryptophan at its end. The V and J genes are TRBV11-2 and TRBJ2-1; TRBD2 might be the D (5 bases). This CDR3 has 14 residues. CDR1 is SGHAT and CDR2 is FQNNGV in the germline V gene. In DNA, the CDR3 is TGTGCCGGCAGCTTAGTCGCGGGTTACAATGAGCAGTTCTTA. This codes for CAGSLVAGYNEQFL.

The chain links TRBV7-9 to TRBJ2-1; D perhaps matches TRBD1 (5 bases). The ends were cut back, 5 bases at V and 8 bases at J, with 22 bases in the middle. Germline-derived CDR1 and CDR2 are SEHNR and FQNEAQ (reference sequence). CDR3 size: 16 residues. The CDR3 here is CASSPGRVRVWDEQFF. In DNA form, the CDR3 reads TGTGCCAGCAGCCCGGGCAGGGTGAGAGTCTGGGATGAGCAGTTCTTC.

This sequence joins TRBV11-2 and TRBJ2-3; no clear D. The CDR3 extends over 12 amino acids. The germline gives CDR1 SGHAT, CDR2 FQNNGV. The germline V and J ends were trimmed by 9 bases and 5 bases, with 12 bases remaining between them. CDR3 in amino acids: CASSLRKDTQYF. The CDR3 DNA follows: TGTGCCAGTAGCCTACGCAAAGATACGCAGTATTTT.

This clonotype has at least ten counts. The chain couples TRBV29-1 to TRBJ1-2, with 8 bases that match TRBD1. The CDR3 is made up of 13 amino acids. J was trimmed by 3 bases and V by 4 bases; bases with no gene match: 4. Germline CDR1 and CDR2: SQVTM and ANQGSEA. The CDR3, as DNA: TGCAGCGTTGCGCAGGGGGCCGACTATGGCTACACCTTC. Its protein product is CSVAQGADYGYTF.

As to this clonotype: Germline is not matched at one junction end, which may reflect a read error. J is TRBJ1-2 and V is TRBV29-1; D not resolved. The CDR3 consists of 16 residues. CDR1 is SQVTM, CDR2 ANQGSEA, per germline. In nucleotides, the CDR3 is TGCGGCGTGATATCCCGAGAAGATGGAGCGTGGTATGGCTACACCTTC. Translation gives CGVISREDGAWYGYTF.

Notes on this clonotype: This may arise from a read error, as a much more abundant clone is one base away. This rearrangement joins TRBV5-1 to TRBJ2-7, with TRBD2 matching 7 bases. The CDR3 has 16 amino acids. Germline trimming cut 0 bases from V and 0 bases from J; bases unmatched to any gene: 6. Germline V gene data show CDR1 as SGHRS and CDR2 as YFSETQ. The CDR3 DNA sequence: TGCGCCAGCAGCTTGGGAGCCGGGGGGAGCTCCTACGAGCAGTACTTC. Residues: CASSLGAGGSSYEQYF. The entire variable domain, with the rest obtained from reference TRBV5-1 and TRBJ2-7, is as follows: KAGVTQTPRYLIKTRGQQVTLSCSPISGHRSVSWYQQTPGQGLQFLFEYFSETQRNKGNFPGRFSGRQFSNSRSEMNVSTLELGDSALYLCASSLGAGGSSYEQYFGPGTRLTVT.

The rearrangement links TRBV11-2 to TRBJ2-7, with unresolved D. Germline CDR1 is SGHAT and CDR2 is FQNNGV. V lost 0 bases and J 6 bases, leaving 15 bases between the germline ends. The CDR3 length is 15 residues. The CDR3 nucleotides read TGTGCCAGCAGCTTAGATCGTTACACTACTTGCGAGCAGTACTTC. Its translation: CASSLDRYTTCEQYF.

The chain couples TRBV5-8 to TRBJ2-3, with D hard to call. Per the germline V gene, CDR1 is SGHTS and CDR2 is YDEGEE. The CDR3 spans 12 residues. V gave up 7 bases and J gave up 0 bases, with 6 bases separating them. The CDR3 nucleotides are TGTGCCAGCGCGACTAGCACAGATACGCAGTATTTT. It codes for CASATSTDTQYF.

As concerns this clonotype: Germline and junction disagree at one end, which may indicate a read error. The chain links TRBV6-1 to TRBJ2-7, with a possible D match to TRBD2 (5 bases). The germline V gene has CDR1 MNHNS and CDR2 SASEGT. The CDR3 contains 14 residues. The CDR3 region is CVSSSGPAAYEQCF. CDR3 DNA sequence: TGTGTCAGCAGTTCTGGACCAGCGGCCTACGAGCAGTGCTTC.

Notes on this clonotype: The junction does not match germline at one end; this may be a read error. J is TRBJ2-7 and V is TRBV29-1; tentative D call: TRBD2 (5 bases). The germline gives CDR1 SQVTM, CDR2 ANQGSEA. The CDR3 has 13 amino acids. CDR3 protein: CGVGSGGSHEQYF. The DNA of the CDR3 is TGCGGCGTTGGAAGCGGTGGGTCACACGAGCAGTACTTC.

Regarding this clonotype: This may be a read error, as it is one base from a much larger clone. The rearrangement uses TRBV14 and TRBJ2-7, with D maybe TRBD1 (7 bases). V gave up 2 bases and J gave up 9 bases, with 17 bases separating them. The germline gives CDR1 SGHDN, CDR2 FVKESK. This CDR3 comprises 14 residues. The CDR3 sequence is CASSQRQGLAVQYF. The CDR3 bases are TGTGCCAGCAGCCAACGACAGGGATTAGCGGTGCAGTACTTC.

This clonotype was observed a handful of times. Just one base apart from a much larger clone, this may be a read error. The chain recombines TRBV6-5 with TRBJ2-5; 7 positions agree with TRBD1. CDR3 size: 16 residues. Germline V CDR1 and CDR2: MNHEY, SVGAGI. The V and J ends lost 0 bases and 2 bases, in that order; junction bases with no gene match: 6. The CDR3 sequence: CASSYSAVQGQETQYF. CDR3 DNA sequence: TGTGCCAGCAGTTACTCAGCTGTACAGGGGCAAGAGACCCAGTACTTC.